This TCR beta chain was recorded in a study of T cells in Graves' hyperthyroidism and ophthalmopathy. Patients with uncontrolled infections, other autoimmune diseases, pregnancy or lactation were excluded. In making diagnoses, clinical symptoms, serum thyroxine and TRAb, thyroid ultrasound and orbital computed tomography were all used. Amplified TCR beta CDR3 regions came from RNA transcripts. In the first-round RT-PCR of the TCR CDR3, the HTBI primer set was used. TCRdb reprocessed the multiplex PCR reads via MiXCR and lists one record per CDR3 protein. The sample lists approximately 510,000 distinct CDR3 sequences; approximately 49% were seen once. The V gene's germline CDR1 is GTSNPN and CDR2 SVGIG (reference sequence). The CDR3 length is 14 residues. The V end lost 2 bases, the J end lost 6 bases, and 11 bases lay between the germline ends. There are many counts of this clonotype.

The sample was peripheral blood or thyroid tissue (not recorded which). This receptor was taken from an adult woman with Graves' disease, either hyperthyroidism or ophthalmopathy (not recorded which). The chain has TRBV30 and TRBJ1-6; the D gene is possibly TRBD1 (6 bases). The CDR3: CAWSLGRGNSPLHF. The CDR3 DNA sequence: TGTGCCTGGAGTCTAGGCAGGGGTAATTCACCCCTCCACTTT. The full variable domain, rest sourced from reference TRBV30 and TRBJ1-6, is SQTIHQWPATLVQPVGSPLSLECTVEGTSNPNLYWYRQAAGRGLQLLFYSVGIGQISSEVPQNLSASRPQDRQFILSSKKLLLSDSGFYLCAWSLGRGNSPLHFGNGTRLTVT.